This T cell receptor beta chain was captured by sequencing in a study of cytomegalovirus exposure and HLA in healthy donors. Germline values: CDR1 LNHNV, CDR2 YYDKDF (reference sequence). V lost 0 bases and J 2 bases, leaving 11 bases between the germline ends. The CDR3 is made up of 16 amino acids. Vbeta (60) and Jbeta (13) primers were used in the PCR. This table comes from immunoSEQ multiplex PCR, and its TCRdb copy is limited to in-frame clones, with some not included. The table has 250,000 to 350,000 clones, 70% to 90% seen once; the top ten hold roughly 4%. Source material: PBMCs. The TCR originated in a man between 40 and 49 years old in good health and CMV-seropositive. The chain employs TRBV15 and TRBJ1-3; tentative D call: TRBD1 (6 bases). The chain's CDR3 is CATSRDLQGTGNTIYF. The CDR3, as DNA: TGTGCCACCAGCAGAGATCTTCAGGGGACTGGAAACACCATATATTTT. Complete variable domain (other parts from reference TRBV15 and TRBJ1-3): DAMVIQNPRYQVTQFGKPVTLSCSQTLNHNVMYWYQQKSSQAPKLLFHYYDKDFNNEADTPDNFQSRRPNTSFCFLDIRSPGLGDTAMYLCATSRDLQGTGNTIYFGEGSWLTVV.